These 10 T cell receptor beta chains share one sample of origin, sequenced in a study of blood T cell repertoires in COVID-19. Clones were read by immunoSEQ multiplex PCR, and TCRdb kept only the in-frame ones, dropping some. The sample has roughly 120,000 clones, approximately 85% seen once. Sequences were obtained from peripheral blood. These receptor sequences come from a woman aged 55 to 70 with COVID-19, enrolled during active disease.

The CDR3 sequence: CASSLPRLAGGQETQYF. The CDR3 bases are TGCGCCAGCAGCTTACCTAGACTAGCGGGGGGGCAAGAGACCCAGTACTTC. The chain joins TRBV5-1 to TRBJ2-5; 14 bases fit TRBD2. Per germline, CDR1 SGHRS and CDR2 YFSETQ. The CDR3 sequence is 17 residues long. With V trimmed by 2 bases and J by 2 bases, 5 bases remained unmatched.

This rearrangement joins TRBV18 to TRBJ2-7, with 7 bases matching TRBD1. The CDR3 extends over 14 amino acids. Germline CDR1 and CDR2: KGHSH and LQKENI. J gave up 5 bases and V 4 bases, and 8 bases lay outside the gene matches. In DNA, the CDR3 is TGTGCCAGCTCACGGTTACAGGGGATAAACGAGCAGTACTTC. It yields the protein CASSRLQGINEQYF.

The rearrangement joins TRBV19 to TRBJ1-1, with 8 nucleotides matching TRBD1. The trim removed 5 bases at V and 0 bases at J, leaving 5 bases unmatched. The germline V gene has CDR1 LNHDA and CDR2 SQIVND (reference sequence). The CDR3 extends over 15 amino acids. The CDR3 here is CASSYRGTMNTEAFF. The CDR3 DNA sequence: TGTGCCAGTAGTTACAGGGGGACCATGAACACTGAAGCTTTCTTT.

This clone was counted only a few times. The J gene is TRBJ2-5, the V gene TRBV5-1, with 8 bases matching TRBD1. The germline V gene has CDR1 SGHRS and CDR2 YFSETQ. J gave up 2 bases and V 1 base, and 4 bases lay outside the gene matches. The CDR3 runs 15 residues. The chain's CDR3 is CASSLMTGVQETQYF. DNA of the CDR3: TGCGCCAGCAGCTTGATGACAGGGGTGCAAGAGACCCAGTACTTC.

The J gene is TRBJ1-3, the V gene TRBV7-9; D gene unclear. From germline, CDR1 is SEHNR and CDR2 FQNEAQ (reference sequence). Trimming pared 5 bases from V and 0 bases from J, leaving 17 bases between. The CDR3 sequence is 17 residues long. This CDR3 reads CASSHRGQLRSGNTIYF. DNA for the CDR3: TGTGCCAGCAGCCACCGTGGGCAGCTGCGCTCTGGAAACACCATATATTTT.

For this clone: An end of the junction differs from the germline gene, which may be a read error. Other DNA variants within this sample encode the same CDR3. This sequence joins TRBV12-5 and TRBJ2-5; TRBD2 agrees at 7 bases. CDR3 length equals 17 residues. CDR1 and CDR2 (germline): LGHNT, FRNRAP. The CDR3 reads CACGWGGTGGEQETQYF. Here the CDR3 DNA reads TGTGCTTGTGGTTGGGGGGGGACTGGTGGGGAACAAGAGACCCAGTACTTC.

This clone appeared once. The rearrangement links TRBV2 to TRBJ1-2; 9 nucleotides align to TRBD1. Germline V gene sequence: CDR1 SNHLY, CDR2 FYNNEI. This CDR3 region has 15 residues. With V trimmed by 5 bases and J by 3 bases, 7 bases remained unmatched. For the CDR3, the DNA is TGTGCCAGCAGTCGAAGCCGGGACAGGGACTATGGCTACACCTTC. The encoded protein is CASSRSRDRDYGYTF.

In DNA form, the CDR3 reads TGTGCCAGCAGCTTGGATGAGGGGGCAGAGACCCAGTACTTC. This gives the protein CASSLDEGAETQYF. This rearrangement joins TRBV5-5 to TRBJ2-5, with 7 positions matching TRBD1. V lost 0 bases and J lost 4; bases outside the gene matches: 3. Germline V lookup: CDR1 SGHKS, CDR2 YYEKEE (reference sequence). CDR3 size: 14 residues.

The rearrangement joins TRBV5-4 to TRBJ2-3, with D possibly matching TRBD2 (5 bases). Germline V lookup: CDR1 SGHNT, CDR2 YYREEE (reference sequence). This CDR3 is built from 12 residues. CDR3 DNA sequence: TGTACGACGGGGAGTTTGACAGATACGCAGTATTTT. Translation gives CTTGSLTDTQYF.

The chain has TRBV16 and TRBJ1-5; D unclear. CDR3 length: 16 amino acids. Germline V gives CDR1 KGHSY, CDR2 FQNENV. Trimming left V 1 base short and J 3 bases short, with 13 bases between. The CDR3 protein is CASSQLVRSPNQPQHF. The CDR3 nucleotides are TGTGCCAGCAGCCAATTGGTCCGGTCACCCAATCAGCCCCAGCATTTT.